This TCR beta chain was recovered during a study of blood T cell repertoires in COVID-19. In the study overall: Acute-phase and convalescent COVID-19 samples originated in the United States, Italy and Spain.

This clone was seen only once. Original analysis: Nucleated cell number was recorded as an estimate derived from reference gene primer amplification. Using immunoSEQ multiplex PCR, the repertoire was profiled, and TCRdb retains in-frame clones only, with some absent. V and J calls and clone size are copied from that table; D and trimming were computed from the DNA. The sample has approximately 74,000 clones, just under 85% seen once. The trim removed 6 bases at V and 1 base at J, leaving 5 bases unmatched. CDR1 and CDR2 from the germline V gene are SGHTA and FQGNSA. This CDR3 has 14 amino acids. The J gene is TRBJ2-7, the V gene TRBV7-2, with TRBD2 identical over 8 bases. This TCR derives from a man in his sixties or seventies with acute or convalescent COVID-19. Sequenced material: peripheral blood. The CDR3 loop is CASRSGGTSYEQYF. As DNA, the CDR3 is TGTGCCAGCAGGAGCGGGGGTACGTCCTACGAGCAGTACTTC.